This T cell receptor beta chain comes out of a study of cytomegalovirus exposure and HLA in healthy donors. Whole-study findings and limits: Most observed TCR sequences were rare, whereas some public TCRs were detected in many donors. V- and J-gene trimming of TCR beta was linked (in a later analysis) to a missense DCLRE1C variant.

The CDR3 contains 12 residues. With V trimmed by 6 bases and J by 8 bases, 3 bases remained unmatched. From germline, CDR1 is SNHLY and CDR2 FYNNEI. As concerns this clone: Its antigen is still unknown.

The PCR made use of 60 Vbeta and 13 Jbeta primers. The method was immunoSEQ multiplex PCR; TCRdb's version includes in-frame clones alone and lacks a portion of them. The repertoire holds about 100,000 clones, with around 85% as singletons. This rearrangement joins TRBV2 to TRBJ1-2, with TRBD1 matching over 10 bases. This TCR was sampled from a young man in good health and CMV-seronegative. The sample was PBMCs. CDR3 DNA sequence: TGTGCCAGCAGGGGGACAGGGGACGGCTACACCTTC. This translates into CASRGTGDGYTF.